The entry below describes one T cell receptor (beta chain). As originally analysed: The assay estimated nucleated cells by amplifying reference gene primers. Profiling relied on immunoSEQ multiplex PCR, and the TCRdb table lists in-frame clones only, not all of them. From that table come the V and J calls and clone size; the DNA was used to work out D and trimming. The sample holds tens of thousands of clones, roughly nine tenths seen once. The data were taken from a study of blood T cell repertoires in COVID-19. At the level of the study: Sites across the United States, Italy and Spain contributed samples from acute and convalescent COVID-19. Nucleic acid was either cDNA or gDNA, and it came from T cells, B-cell-depleted T cells, or PBMCs.

CDR3 size: 13 residues. Germline CDR1 is SGHTA and CDR2 is FQGTGA. Trimming removed 3 bases from V and 4 bases from J, with 10 bases in between. This chain uses TRBV7-3 with TRBJ2-7; weak D call: TRBD1 (7 bases). The TCR sequence derives from a male donor with acute or convalescent COVID-19. The sequenced sample was peripheral blood. CDR3 protein: CASSFSGGYEQYF. Here the CDR3 DNA reads TGTGCCAGCAGCTTTTCAGGGGGGTACGAGCAGTACTTC. The full variable domain, rest sourced from reference TRBV7-3 and TRBJ2-7, is GAGVSQTPSNKVTEKGKYVELRCDPISGHTALYWYRQSLGQGPEFLIYFQGTGAADDSGLPNDRFFAVRPEGSVSTLKIQRTERGDSAVYLCASSFSGGYEQYFGPGTRLTVT.